The 23 T cell receptor beta chains presented below share a single source sample, sequenced in a study of chemoradiotherapy in HPV16-positive cancers. Sequencing was performed with immunoSEQ multiplex PCR; in TCRdb, only in-frame clones are kept and a portion is missing. The sample holds approximately 9,400 clones, about 89% seen once. This specimen was blood, taken from a patient who underwent chemoradiotherapy. These receptors came from a human donor with HPV-associated anogenital cancer.

This chain uses TRBV28 with TRBJ2-1; the match to TRBD1 covers 10 bases. The V gene's germline CDR1 is MDHEN and CDR2 SYDVKM. The CDR3 is made up of 13 amino acids. V was pared by 8 bases and J by 7 bases, with 5 bases of the junction left unmatched. CDR3 DNA sequence: TGTGCCAGCCAAGGACAGGGGGTGAATGAGCAGTTCTTC. The encoded protein is CASQGQGVNEQFF.

This chain links TRBV4-1 with TRBJ2-2; D not resolved. There are 18 residues in the CDR3. With 0 bases removed from V and 7 bases from J, the gap between germline ends came to 21 bases. CDR1 is MGHRA and CDR2 is YSYEKL in the germline V gene. CDR3 loop: CASSQDHRTRWTGGELFF. The CDR3 DNA sequence: TGCGCCAGCAGCCAAGATCATCGAACCCGGTGGACCGGCGGGGAGCTGTTTTTT.

This clone was seen once. The chain is built from TRBV6-4 and TRBJ2-7; D is tentatively TRBD1 or TRBD2 (5 bases each). V shed 3 bases and J shed 6 bases, with 21 bases lying between them. Germline V gene lookup returns CDR1 MRHNA and CDR2 SNTAGT. CDR3 size: 16 residues. CDR3 coding DNA: TGTGCCAGCAGTGAGACAGCTTACGAAGCTGGAGGCGAGCAGTACTTC. Encoded protein: CASSETAYEAGGEQYF.

The V call is TRBV5-4, the J call TRBJ2-2; TRBD2 agrees at 8 bases. This CDR3 has 15 residues. Germline lookup yields CDR1 SGHNT and CDR2 YYREEE (reference sequence). V lost 4 bases, J lost 4 bases, and 6 bases stayed unmatched. CDR3 DNA: TGTGCCAGCAGCCACGAGCGGGAGAGCACCGGGGAGCTGTTTTTT. Amino acids: CASSHERESTGELFF.

The chain uses TRBV7-6 and TRBJ2-1; D is unclear. Germline CDR1 is SGHVS and CDR2 is FNYEAQ. The ends were cut back, 1 base at V and 4 bases at J, with 5 bases in the middle. The CDR3 consists of 13 residues. CDR3 sequence reads: CASSLVPYNEQFF. The CDR3 DNA reads TGTGCCAGCAGCTTAGTACCGTACAATGAGCAGTTCTTC.

The chain couples TRBV30 to TRBJ2-7; D is uncertain. V shed 0 bases and J shed 3 bases, with 3 bases lying between them. CDR3 size: 11 residues. From germline, CDR1 is GTSNPN and CDR2 SVGIG (reference sequence). The CDR3 sequence: CAWSVLYEQYF. CDR3 DNA sequence: TGTGCCTGGAGTGTACTCTACGAGCAGTACTTC.

The chain combines TRBV6-5 with TRBJ1-2, with D unclear. In germline, CDR1 is MNHEY, CDR2 SVGAGI. This CDR3 is built from 14 residues. V lost 0 bases and J lost 6, with 11 bases in between. This CDR3 reads CASSYSTGKDGYTF. The CDR3 DNA follows: TGTGCCAGCAGTTACTCAACGGGAAAGGATGGCTACACCTTC.

This clone was observed a single time. The genes are TRBV7-2 and TRBJ2-7; TRBD1 agrees at 7 bases. The CDR3 totals 15 residues. Losses at the gene ends were 0 bases for V and 5 bases for J; bases not matched to a gene: 7. Germline lookup yields CDR1 SGHTA and CDR2 FQGNSA. The CDR3, as DNA: TGTGCCAGCAGCTTAGCTTCGACAGGGAAGCACGAGCAGTACTTC. It specifies CASSLASTGKHEQYF. The whole variable domain, remainder taken from reference TRBV7-2 and TRBJ2-7, is GAGVSQSPSNKVTEKGKDVELRCDPISGHTALYWYRQSLGQGLEFLIYFQGNSAPDKSGLPSDRFSAERTGGSVSTLTIQRTQQEDSAVYLCASSLASTGKHEQYFGPGTRLTVT.

CDR3 bases: TGTGCCACCAGCAGAGGGACAGGGGGCAGTGACATTCAGTACTTC. Translating it yields CATSRGTGGSDIQYF. The chain combines TRBV15 with TRBJ2-4, with TRBD1 matching 11 bases. The ends lost 1 base at V and 8 bases at J; junction bases unmatched: 4. CDR3 length equals 15 residues. From germline, CDR1 is LNHNV and CDR2 YYDKDF (reference sequence).

The chain has TRBV5-1 and TRBJ2-3, with 7 positions matching TRBD1. Germline lookup yields CDR1 SGHRS and CDR2 YFSETQ. The CDR3 has 15 residues. With V trimmed by 5 bases and J by 0 bases, 6 bases remained unmatched. The CDR3 nucleotides read TGCGCCAGCAGAATTGGGACAGCGAGCACAGATACGCAGTATTTT. Protein: CASRIGTASTDTQYF. Drawing the rest from reference TRBV5-1 and TRBJ2-3, the complete variable domain is KAGVTQTPRYLIKTRGQQVTLSCSPISGHRSVSWYQQTPGQGLQFLFEYFSETQRNKGNFPGRFSGRQFSNSRSEMNVSTLELGDSALYLCASRIGTASTDTQYFGPGTRLTVL.

Notes on this clone: Other DNA sequences in the same sample also yield this CDR3. The V gene is TRBV2, the J gene TRBJ1-1; 8 bases line up with TRBD1. CDR3 size: 12 residues. CDR1 SNHLY and CDR2 FYNNEI come from the germline V gene. V shed 6 bases, J shed 11 bases, and the junction held 8 bases outside the gene matches. The CDR3 loop reads CASRSGGSIAFF. In DNA form, the CDR3 reads TGTGCCAGCAGATCAGGGGGCTCGATTGCTTTCTTT. The full variable domain, its missing parts supplied by reference TRBV2 and TRBJ1-1, is EPEVTQTPSHQVTQMGQEVILRCVPISNHLYFYWYRQILGQKVEFLVSFYNNEISEKSEIFDDQFSVERPDGSNFTLKIRSTKLEDSAMYFCASRSGGSIAFFGQGTRLTVV.

The rearrangement joins TRBV7-9 to TRBJ2-7; 8 positions agree with TRBD1. Germline V gene lookup returns CDR1 SEHNR and CDR2 FQNEAQ (reference sequence). CDR3 length: 14 residues. J was trimmed by 3 bases and V by 5 bases; bases with no gene match: 6. The DNA for the CDR3 is TGTGCCAGCAGCGAACGACAGGGGAGCTACGAGCAGTACTTC. It encodes CASSERQGSYEQYF.

The chain employs TRBV10-1 and TRBJ1-2, with D uncertain. The germline V and J ends were trimmed by 7 bases and 4 bases, with 13 bases remaining between them. The CDR3 loop spans 13 amino acids. The germline V gene encodes CDR1 WNHNN and CDR2 SYGVQD (reference sequence). CDR3 amino acids: CASKPDASYGYTF. For the CDR3, the DNA is TGCGCCAGCAAACCGGACGCCTCCTATGGCTACACCTTC.

Only one count was recorded for this clone. The chain recombines TRBV14 with TRBJ2-7; 9 bases fit TRBD1. Unmatched junction bases numbered 11, after V lost 0 bases and J lost 5 bases. The CDR3 sequence is 17 residues long. Germline V gene data show CDR1 as SGHDN and CDR2 as FVKESK. CDR3 DNA: TGTGCCAGCAGCCAAGAGAGTAGGAGGACAGGGGTTCACGAGCAGTACTTC. It translates to CASSQESRRTGVHEQYF.

This chain connects TRBV7-9 to TRBJ2-7; TRBD2 is a possible D gene (5 bases). Germline values: CDR1 SEHNR, CDR2 FQNEAQ (reference sequence). V was shortened by 4 bases and J by 10 bases, with 14 bases between the two germline ends. CDR3 length: 12 residues. The CDR3 here is CASSSSGYAQYF. CDR3 coding DNA: TGTGCCAGCAGCTCCTCGGGGTATGCACAGTACTTC.

This sequence joins TRBV18 and TRBJ1-1; TRBD1 agrees at 7 bases. Germline trimming cut 6 bases from V and 10 bases from J; bases unmatched to any gene: 5. This CDR3 is 11 amino acids long. Looked up from germline, CDR1 is KGHSH and CDR2 is LQKENI. CDR3 in amino acids: CASSQGEGAFF. In DNA, the CDR3 is TGTGCCAGCTCCCAGGGGGAGGGAGCTTTCTTT.

This chain uses TRBV5-4 with TRBJ1-1; D gene uncertain. The V end was cut by 0 bases, the J end by 1 base, with 10 bases between. From germline, CDR1 is SGHNT and CDR2 YYREEE (reference sequence). The CDR3 consists of 15 residues. Here the CDR3 reads CASSLARKTNTEAFF. In nucleotides, the CDR3 is TGTGCCAGCAGCTTGGCCAGGAAGACGAACACTGAAGCTTTCTTT.

The rearrangement uses TRBV6-5 and TRBJ1-1, with D possibly being TRBD1 (6 bases). Germline V gene sequence: CDR1 MNHEY, CDR2 SVGAGI. The V end was cut by 9 bases, the J end by 12 bases, with 17 bases between. The CDR3 has 11 residues. The CDR3 region has the DNA TGTGCCAGTCGAGCGGGGGGCAGCACTTTCTTT. Protein: CASRAGGSTFF.

The chain carries TRBV10-3 and TRBJ2-3, with D tentatively TRBD1 or TRBD2 (6 bases each). Germline CDR1 reads ENHRY; CDR2 reads SYGVKD. The V gene lost 11 bases and the J gene lost 0 bases, with 15 bases spanning the gap. There are 14 residues in the CDR3. CDR3 amino acids: CAGQGGSSTDTQYF. The CDR3 nucleotides are TGTGCCGGCCAAGGGGGGTCTAGCACAGATACGCAGTATTTT.

This clone came up a few times. V usage is TRBV6-1 and J usage is TRBJ2-5; the D gene is possibly TRBD1 (5 bases). The CDR3 has 16 amino acids. The V end lost 0 bases, the J end lost 4 bases, and 15 bases lay between the germline ends. Germline loops: CDR1 MNHNS, CDR2 SASEGT. The CDR3 spells CASSEAQGIWGETQYF. Here the CDR3 DNA reads TGTGCCAGCAGTGAAGCCCAGGGAATCTGGGGAGAGACCCAGTACTTC.

The chain joins TRBV7-2 to TRBJ1-6, with D hard to call. This CDR3 contains 12 residues. V shed 3 bases and J shed 10 bases, with 7 bases lying between them. Looked up from germline, CDR1 is SGHTA and CDR2 is FQGNSA. This CDR3 is CASSLLGSPLHF. Written as DNA, the CDR3 is TGTGCCAGCAGCTTGCTTGGATCACCCCTCCACTTT. Filled out from reference TRBV7-2 and TRBJ1-6, the complete variable domain reads GAGVSQSPSNKVTEKGKDVELRCDPISGHTALYWYRQSLGQGLEFLIYFQGNSAPDKSGLPSDRFSAERTGGSVSTLTIQRTQQEDSAVYLCASSLLGSPLHFGNGTRLTVT.

The chain couples TRBV27 to TRBJ1-5; D is undetermined. V was clipped by 5 bases and J by 0 bases, with 11 bases between them. The CDR3 consists of 15 residues. Germline V gives CDR1 MNHEY, CDR2 SMNVEV (reference sequence). CDR3 residues: CASSPLRISNQPQHF. CDR3 coding DNA: TGTGCCAGCAGTCCCCTTCGAATTAGCAATCAGCCCCAGCATTTT.

The chain links TRBV5-4 to TRBJ2-7; D is unresolved. Germline V gene sequence: CDR1 SGHNT, CDR2 YYREEE (reference sequence). Trimming cost V 7 bases and J 0 bases, with 11 bases left between them. The CDR3 contains 13 residues. CDR3 amino acids: CASSRATSYEQYF. CDR3 DNA: TGTGCCAGCTCAAGGGCAACCTCCTACGAGCAGTACTTC.